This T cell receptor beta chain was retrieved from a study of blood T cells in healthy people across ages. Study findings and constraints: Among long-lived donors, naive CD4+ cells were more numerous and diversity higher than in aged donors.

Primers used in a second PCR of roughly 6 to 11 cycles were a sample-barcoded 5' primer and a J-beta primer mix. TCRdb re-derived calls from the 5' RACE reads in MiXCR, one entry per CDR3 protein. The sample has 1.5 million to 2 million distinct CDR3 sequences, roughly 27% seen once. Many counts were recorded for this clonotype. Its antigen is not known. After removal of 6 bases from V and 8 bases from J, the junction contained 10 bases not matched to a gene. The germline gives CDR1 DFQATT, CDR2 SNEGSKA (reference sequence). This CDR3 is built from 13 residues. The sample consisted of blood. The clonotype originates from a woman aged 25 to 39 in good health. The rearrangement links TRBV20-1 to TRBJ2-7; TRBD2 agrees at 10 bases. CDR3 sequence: CSAPAGGPKKQYF. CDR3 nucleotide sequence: TGCAGTGCCCCAGCGGGAGGGCCTAAGAAGCAGTACTTC.